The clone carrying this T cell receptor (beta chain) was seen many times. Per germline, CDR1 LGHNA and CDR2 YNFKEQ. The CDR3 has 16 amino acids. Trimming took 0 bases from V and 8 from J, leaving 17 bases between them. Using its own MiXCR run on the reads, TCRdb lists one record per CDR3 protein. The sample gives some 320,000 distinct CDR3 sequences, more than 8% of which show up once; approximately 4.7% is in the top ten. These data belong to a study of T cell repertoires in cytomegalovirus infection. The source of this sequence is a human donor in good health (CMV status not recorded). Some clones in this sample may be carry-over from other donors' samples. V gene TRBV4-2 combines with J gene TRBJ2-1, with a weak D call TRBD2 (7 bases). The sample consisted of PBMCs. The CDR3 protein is CASSQEGGGGRHEQFF. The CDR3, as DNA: TGTGCCAGCAGCCAAGAGGGGGGGGGCGGGAGACATGAGCAGTTCTTC.